This T cell receptor (beta chain) was identified in a study of blood T cell repertoires in COVID-19. Study-wide context: Sample material is recorded as cDNA or gDNA derived from T cells, B-cell-depleted T cells, or PBMCs.

Trimming cost V 0 bases and J 2 bases; bases outside gene matches: 5. The CDR3 runs to 16 residues. Germline V gene sequence: CDR1 GTSNPN, CDR2 SVGIG (reference sequence). Under the authors' procedure: Cell counts per sample came from amplifying reference gene primers. The assay was immunoSEQ multiplex PCR, and TCRdb's table has in-frame clones only and misses some. V, J and clone size are those of that table, while D and trimming were read from the DNA. The top ten hold roughly 3.5% of the sample, which has about 340,000 clones, around 90% seen once. This chain links TRBV30 with TRBJ2-2; 8 bases line up with TRBD2. The source is a woman between 18 and 29 years old who had recovered from COVID-19. Sequenced material: peripheral blood. The CDR3 bases are TGTGCCTGGAGTGTTCCCGGGACTAGTAACACCGGGGAGCTGTTTTTT. This gives the protein CAWSVPGTSNTGELFF.